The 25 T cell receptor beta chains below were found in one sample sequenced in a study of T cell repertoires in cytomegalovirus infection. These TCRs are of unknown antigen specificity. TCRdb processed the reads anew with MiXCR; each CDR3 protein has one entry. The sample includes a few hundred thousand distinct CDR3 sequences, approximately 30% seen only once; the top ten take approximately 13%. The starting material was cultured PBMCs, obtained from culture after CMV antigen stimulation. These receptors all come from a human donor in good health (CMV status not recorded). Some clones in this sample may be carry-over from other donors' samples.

The CDR3 DNA sequence: TGTGCCAGCAGCTTAATGCACAGGGGCACCAATTCACCCCTCCACTTT. Translation gives CASSLMHRGTNSPLHF. This chain uses TRBV7-2 with TRBJ1-6; 7 nucleotides align to TRBD1. Germline trimming cut 2 bases from V and 7 bases from J; bases unmatched to any gene: 8. Germline V lookup: CDR1 SGHTA, CDR2 FQGNSA. The CDR3 consists of 16 residues.

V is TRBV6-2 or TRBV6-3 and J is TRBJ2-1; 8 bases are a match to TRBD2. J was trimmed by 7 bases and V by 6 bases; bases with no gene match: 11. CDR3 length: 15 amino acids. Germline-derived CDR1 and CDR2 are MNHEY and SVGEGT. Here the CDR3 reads CASRIAGLVMNEQFF. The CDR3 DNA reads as TGTGCCAGCAGGATAGCGGGATTGGTGATGAATGAGCAGTTCTTC.

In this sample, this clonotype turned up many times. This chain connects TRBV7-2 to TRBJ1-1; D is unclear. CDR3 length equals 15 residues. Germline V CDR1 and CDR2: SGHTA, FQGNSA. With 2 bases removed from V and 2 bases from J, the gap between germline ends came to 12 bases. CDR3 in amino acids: CASSLYALYNTEAFF. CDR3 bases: TGTGCCAGCAGCTTATACGCTCTTTACAACACTGAAGCTTTCTTT.

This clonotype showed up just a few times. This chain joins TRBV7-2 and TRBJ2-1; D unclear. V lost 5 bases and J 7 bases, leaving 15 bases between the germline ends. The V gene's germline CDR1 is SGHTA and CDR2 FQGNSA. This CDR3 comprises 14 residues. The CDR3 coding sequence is TGTGCCAGCAGCCCCCGCCCCTATGGTAATGAGCAGTTCTTC. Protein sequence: CASSPRPYGNEQFF.

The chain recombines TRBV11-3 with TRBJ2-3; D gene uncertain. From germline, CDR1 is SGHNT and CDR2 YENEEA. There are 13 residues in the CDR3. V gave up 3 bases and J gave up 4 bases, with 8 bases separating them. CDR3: CASSFRAPDTQYF. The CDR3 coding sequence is TGTGCCAGCAGCTTCCGGGCTCCAGATACGCAGTATTTT.

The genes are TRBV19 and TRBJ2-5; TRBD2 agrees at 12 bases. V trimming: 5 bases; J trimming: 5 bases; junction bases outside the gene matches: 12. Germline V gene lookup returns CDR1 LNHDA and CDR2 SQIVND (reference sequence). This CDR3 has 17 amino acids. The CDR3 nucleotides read TGTGCCAGTAGTCTGACTAGCGGGAGACCGGGCAGCGAGACCCAGTACTTC. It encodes CASSLTSGRPGSETQYF.

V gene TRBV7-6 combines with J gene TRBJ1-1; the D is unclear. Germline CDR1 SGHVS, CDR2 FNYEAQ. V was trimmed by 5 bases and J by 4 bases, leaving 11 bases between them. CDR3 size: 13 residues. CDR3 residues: CASSRMSATEAFF. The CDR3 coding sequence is TGTGCCAGCAGCAGAATGTCGGCCACTGAAGCTTTCTTT.

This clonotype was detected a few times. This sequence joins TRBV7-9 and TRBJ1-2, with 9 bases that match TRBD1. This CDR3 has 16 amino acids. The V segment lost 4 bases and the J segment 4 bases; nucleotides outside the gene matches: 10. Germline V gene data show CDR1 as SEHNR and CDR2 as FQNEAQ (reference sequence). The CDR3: CASSSRIGQGLYGYTF. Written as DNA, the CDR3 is TGTGCCAGCAGCTCCCGGATCGGACAGGGGCTCTATGGCTACACCTTC.

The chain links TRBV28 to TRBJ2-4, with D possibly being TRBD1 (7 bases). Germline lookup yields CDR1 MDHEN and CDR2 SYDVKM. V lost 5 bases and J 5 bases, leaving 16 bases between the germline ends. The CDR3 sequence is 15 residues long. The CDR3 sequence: CASSGSRGAQNIQYF. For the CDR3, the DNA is TGTGCCAGCAGTGGATCCAGGGGGGCCCAAAACATTCAGTACTTC.

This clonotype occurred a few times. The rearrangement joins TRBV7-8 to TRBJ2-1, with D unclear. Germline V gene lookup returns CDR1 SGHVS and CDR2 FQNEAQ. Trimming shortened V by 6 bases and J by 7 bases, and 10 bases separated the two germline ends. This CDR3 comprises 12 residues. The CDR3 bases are TGTGCCAGCAGAGGAAGGAGAAATGAGCAGTTCTTC. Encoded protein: CASRGRRNEQFF.

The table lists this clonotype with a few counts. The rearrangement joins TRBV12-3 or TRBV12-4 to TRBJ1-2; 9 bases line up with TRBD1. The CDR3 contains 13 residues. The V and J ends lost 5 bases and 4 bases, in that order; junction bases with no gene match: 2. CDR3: CASSGTGSYGYTF. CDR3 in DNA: TGTGCCAGCAGTGGGACAGGGTCCTATGGCTACACCTTC.

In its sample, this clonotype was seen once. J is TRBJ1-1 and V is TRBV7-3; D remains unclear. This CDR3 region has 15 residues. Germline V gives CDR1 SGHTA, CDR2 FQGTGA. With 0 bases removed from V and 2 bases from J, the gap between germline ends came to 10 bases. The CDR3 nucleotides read TGTGCCAGCAGCTTAACGAATTCCCCCAACACTGAAGCTTTCTTT. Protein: CASSLTNSPNTEAFF.

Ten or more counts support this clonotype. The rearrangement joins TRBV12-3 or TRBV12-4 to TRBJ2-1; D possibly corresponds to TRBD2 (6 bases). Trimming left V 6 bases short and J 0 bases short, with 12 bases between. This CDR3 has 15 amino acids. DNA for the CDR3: TGTGCCAGCAGCGGGGGTGCAAGCTCCTACAATGAGCAGTTCTTC. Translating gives CASSGGASSYNEQFF.

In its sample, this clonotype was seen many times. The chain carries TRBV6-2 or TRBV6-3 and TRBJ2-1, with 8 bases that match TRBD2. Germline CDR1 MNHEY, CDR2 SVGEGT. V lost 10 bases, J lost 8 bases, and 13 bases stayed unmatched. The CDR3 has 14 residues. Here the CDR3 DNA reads TGTGCCACCCTTCAGCGGGAGCTTATCTATGAGCAGTTCTTC. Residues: CATLQRELIYEQFF.

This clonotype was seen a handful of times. CDR3 nucleotide sequence: TGCGCCAGCAGCCAAGAGGACGGAACTAACTATGGCTACACCTTC. It translates to CASSQEDGTNYGYTF. J is TRBJ1-2 and V is TRBV4-1; D gene uncertain. In germline, CDR1 is MGHRA, CDR2 YSYEKL. The CDR3 is 15 residues long. Trimming left V 0 bases short and J 0 bases short, with 8 bases between.

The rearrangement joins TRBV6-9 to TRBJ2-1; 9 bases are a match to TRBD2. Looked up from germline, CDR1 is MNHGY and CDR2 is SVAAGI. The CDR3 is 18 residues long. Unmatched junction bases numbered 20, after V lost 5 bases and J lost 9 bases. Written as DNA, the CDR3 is TGTGCCAGCAGTCTCCAGGGGACGGGTAGCGGGAGTTTGATTGAGCAGTTCTTC. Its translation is CASSLQGTGSGSLIEQFF.

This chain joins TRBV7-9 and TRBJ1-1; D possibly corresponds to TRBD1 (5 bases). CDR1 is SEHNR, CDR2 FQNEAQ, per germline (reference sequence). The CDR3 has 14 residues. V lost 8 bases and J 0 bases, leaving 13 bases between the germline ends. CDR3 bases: TGTGCCAGCTACAGGATCCCGTTGAACACTGAAGCTTTCTTT. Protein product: CASYRIPLNTEAFF.

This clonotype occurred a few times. The CDR3 is CASMTGGWNEQFF. The CDR3 region has the DNA TGTGCCAGCATGACAGGGGGCTGGAATGAGCAGTTCTTC. The gene calls are TRBV12-3 or TRBV12-4 and TRBJ2-1; 10 nucleotides agree with TRBD1. CDR3 size: 13 residues. The V segment lost 7 bases and the J segment 7 bases; nucleotides outside the gene matches: 4.

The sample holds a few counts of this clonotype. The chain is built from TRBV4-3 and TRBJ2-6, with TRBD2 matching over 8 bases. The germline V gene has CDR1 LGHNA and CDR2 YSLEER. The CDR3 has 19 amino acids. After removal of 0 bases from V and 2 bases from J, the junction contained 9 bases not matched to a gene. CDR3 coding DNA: TGCGCCAGCAGCCAAGAAGCGGGGGAGCTGGGCCCTGGGGCCAACGTCCTGACTTTC. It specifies CASSQEAGELGPGANVLTF.

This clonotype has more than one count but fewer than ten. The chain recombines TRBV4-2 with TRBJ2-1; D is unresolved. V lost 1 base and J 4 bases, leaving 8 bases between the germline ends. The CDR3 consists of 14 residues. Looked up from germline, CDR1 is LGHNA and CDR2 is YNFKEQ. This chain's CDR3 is CASSQVAIYNEQFF. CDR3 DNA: TGTGCCAGCAGCCAAGTGGCTATTTACAATGAGCAGTTCTTC.

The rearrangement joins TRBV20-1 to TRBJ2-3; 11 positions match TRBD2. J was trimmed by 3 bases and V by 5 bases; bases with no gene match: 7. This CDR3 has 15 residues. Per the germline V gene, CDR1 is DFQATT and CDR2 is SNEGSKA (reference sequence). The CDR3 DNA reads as TGCAGTGCTTTTAGCGGGAGGGCCGGGACAGATACGCAGTATTTT. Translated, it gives CSAFSGRAGTDTQYF.

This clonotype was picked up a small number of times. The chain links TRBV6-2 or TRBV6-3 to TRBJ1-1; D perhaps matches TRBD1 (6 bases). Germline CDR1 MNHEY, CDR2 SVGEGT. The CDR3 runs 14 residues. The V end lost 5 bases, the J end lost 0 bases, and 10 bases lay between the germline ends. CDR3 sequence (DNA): TGTGCCAGCAGTATCACAGGGTTGAACACTGAAGCTTTCTTT. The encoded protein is CASSITGLNTEAFF.

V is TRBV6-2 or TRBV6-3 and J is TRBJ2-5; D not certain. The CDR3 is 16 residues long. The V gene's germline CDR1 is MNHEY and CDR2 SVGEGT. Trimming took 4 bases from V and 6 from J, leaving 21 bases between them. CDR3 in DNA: TGTGCCAGCAGTTCCCTTCTTGGTCCCACCCCGCAGACCCAGTACTTC. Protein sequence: CASSSLLGPTPQTQYF.

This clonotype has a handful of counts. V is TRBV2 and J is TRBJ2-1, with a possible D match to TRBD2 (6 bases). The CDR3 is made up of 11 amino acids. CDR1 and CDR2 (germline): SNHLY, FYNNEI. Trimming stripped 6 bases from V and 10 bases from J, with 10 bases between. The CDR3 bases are TGTGCCAGCAGGAACCTAGCGGAGCAGTTCTTC. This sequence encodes CASRNLAEQFF.

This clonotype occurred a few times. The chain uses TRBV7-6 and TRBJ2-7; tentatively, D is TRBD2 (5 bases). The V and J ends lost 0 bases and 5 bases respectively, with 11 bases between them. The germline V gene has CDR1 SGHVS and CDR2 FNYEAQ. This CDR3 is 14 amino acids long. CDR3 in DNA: TGTGCCAGCAGCTTAGCGACCGGGAACGACGAGCAGTACTTC. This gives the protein CASSLATGNDEQYF.